These 30 T cell receptor beta chains came from one sample sequenced in a study of OX40 agonist ivuxolimab in advanced cancers. Receptor libraries were prepared by the immunoSEQ multiplex PCR assay. The table was pulled from immuneACCESS by TCRdb, which kept in-frame rearrangements only. Such tables lose some clones; where checked, under half of the loss comes from unresolved V genes, and the rest has no known cause. This sample comprises over 35,000 clones, about 86% of them detected only once. Clones ranked in the top ten supply less than 25% of the sample. The sample was CD4+ or CD8+ T cells sorted from blood, taken in a trial of the OX40 agonist ivuxolimab. The receptors derive from an adult with an advanced solid tumor such as melanoma, head and neck, liver or kidney cancer.

The chain couples TRBV4-3 to TRBJ1-4; D not resolved. The ends were cut back, 3 bases at V and 0 bases at J, with 5 bases in the middle. CDR1 LGHNA and CDR2 YSLEER come from the germline V gene. The CDR3 length is 14 residues. Written as DNA, the CDR3 is TGCGCCAGCAGCCAGGAGGCAACTAATGAAAAACTGTTTTTT. It yields the protein CASSQEATNEKLFF.

This clone came up many times. The V gene is TRBV5-4, the J gene TRBJ1-1; D possibly corresponds to TRBD1 (6 bases). Looked up from germline, CDR1 is SGHNT and CDR2 is YYREEE (reference sequence). V was pared by 4 bases and J by 0 bases, with 10 bases between. The CDR3 is 14 amino acids. The CDR3: CASSPGAMNTEAFF. The CDR3 DNA reads TGTGCCAGCAGCCCGGGGGCCATGAACACTGAAGCTTTCTTT. The full variable domain, with the rest looked up from reference TRBV5-4 and TRBJ1-1, is ETGVTQSPTHLIKTRGQQVTLRCSSQSGHNTVSWYQQALGQGPQFIFQYYREEENGRGNFPPRFSGLQFPNYSSELNVNALELDDSALYLCASSPGAMNTEAFFGQGTRLTVV.

The gene calls are TRBV14 and TRBJ2-1, with D uncertain. V lost 6 bases and J lost 5, with 11 bases in between. This CDR3 spans 13 amino acids. CDR1 is SGHDN and CDR2 is FVKESK in the germline V gene. This CDR3 reads CASRADGNNEQFF. Written as DNA, the CDR3 is TGTGCCAGCAGGGCGGACGGAAACAATGAGCAGTTCTTC.

CDR3 in amino acids: CASSRGTEAFF. CDR3 nucleotide sequence: TGTGCCAGCAGCCGGGGGACTGAAGCTTTCTTT. The chain has TRBV9 and TRBJ1-1; possible D gene TRBD1, 5 bases. V was trimmed by 4 bases and J by 5 bases, leaving 6 bases between them. This CDR3 has 11 amino acids. Looked up from germline, CDR1 is SGDLS and CDR2 is YYNGEE.

The chain uses TRBV5-6 and TRBJ1-1; no clear D. The CDR3 consists of 13 residues. Germline V gene data show CDR1 as SGHDT and CDR2 as YYEEEE. V lost 2 bases and J lost 0, with 5 bases in between. The CDR3 nucleotides read TGTGCCAGCAGCTTCCAGTTGAACACTGAAGCTTTCTTT. Translating it yields CASSFQLNTEAFF.

This clone was observed once. The gene calls are TRBV19 and TRBJ1-1, with D maybe TRBD1 (5 bases). V lost 4 bases to trimming and J lost 5 bases, with 14 bases between them. Looked up from germline, CDR1 is LNHDA and CDR2 is SQIVND (reference sequence). The CDR3 totals 14 residues. The CDR3 DNA sequence: TGTGCCAGTAGTACTCAGGGCTCCGGGACTGAAGCTTTCTTT. As protein: CASSTQGSGTEAFF.

This sequence joins TRBV7-6 and TRBJ2-3; D remains unclear. Germline CDR1 is SGHVS and CDR2 is FNYEAQ. The CDR3 runs to 13 residues. Trimming took 1 base from V and 0 from J, leaving 2 bases between them. DNA for the CDR3: TGTGCCAGCAGCTTAGTAAGCACAGATACGCAGTATTTT. Translated, it gives CASSLVSTDTQYF.

The chain carries TRBV6-1 and TRBJ1-2, with D perhaps matching TRBD1 (5 bases). Trimming took 5 bases from V and 1 from J, leaving 14 bases between them. CDR1 and CDR2 (germline): MNHNS, SASEGT. The CDR3 extends over 15 amino acids. The CDR3 nucleotides read TGTGCCAGCAGTACCTTCTTGGGGGGTAACTATGGCTACACCTTC. This gives the protein CASSTFLGGNYGYTF.

The chain couples TRBV29-1 to TRBJ2-1; TRBD1 matches at 7 bases. This CDR3 is built from 12 residues. V was clipped by 7 bases and J by 5 bases; unmatched bases: 5. Per germline, CDR1 SQVTM and CDR2 ANQGSEA. CDR3 sequence (DNA): TGCAGCGGTAGGGGGCTAGACAATGAGCAGTTCTTC. Its translation: CSGRGLDNEQFF.

This clone appeared once. CDR3 sequence reads: CASSYDPTDYEQYV. CDR3 DNA: TGTGCCAGCAGCTATGACCCTACTGACTACGAGCAGTACGTC. The chain employs TRBV7-2 and TRBJ2-7, with unresolved D. The CDR3 runs to 14 residues. V was shortened by 4 bases and J by 3 bases, with 13 bases between the two germline ends. CDR1 SGHTA and CDR2 FQGNSA come from the germline V gene.

The V gene is TRBV9, the J gene TRBJ2-1; D may match TRBD1 or TRBD2 (6 bases each). Germline V CDR1 and CDR2: SGDLS, YYNGEE. Trimming cost V 3 bases and J 3 bases, with 13 bases left between them. This CDR3 has 15 amino acids. CDR3 loop: CASSASGANYNEQFF. The CDR3 DNA reads as TGTGCCAGCAGCGCCTCGGGGGCCAACTACAATGAGCAGTTCTTC. The entire variable domain, with the rest obtained from reference TRBV9 and TRBJ2-1, is as follows: DSGVTQTPKHLITATGQRVTLRCSPRSGDLSVYWYQQSLDQGLQFLIQYYNGEERAKGNILERFSAQQFPDLHSELNLSSLELGDSALYFCASSASGANYNEQFFGPGTRLTVL.

The genes are TRBV2 and TRBJ2-1; D perhaps matches TRBD1 (6 bases). The CDR3 sequence is 14 residues long. Germline V gene lookup returns CDR1 SNHLY and CDR2 FYNNEI. The V and J ends lost 8 bases and 7 bases respectively, with 18 bases between them. As DNA, the CDR3 is TGTGCCAGCGTTCGGCTAGGGGGTTTAAATGAGCAGTTCTTC. This sequence encodes CASVRLGGLNEQFF.

The gene calls are TRBV12-5 and TRBJ1-1; D gene uncertain. The CDR3 has 12 amino acids. The germline gives CDR1 LGHNT, CDR2 FRNRAP. Trimming removed 7 bases from V and 2 bases from J, with 8 bases in between. The CDR3 region has the DNA TGTGCTAGTGTTCGAGGCAACACTGAAGCTTTCTTT. Its translation: CASVRGNTEAFF. Full variable domain (missing parts from reference TRBV12-5 and TRBJ1-1): DARVTQTPRHKVTEMGQEVTMRCQPILGHNTVFWYRQTMMQGLELLAYFRNRAPLDDSGMPKDRFSAEMPDATLATLKIQPSEPRDSAVYFCASVRGNTEAFFGQGTRLTVV.

The V call is TRBV19, the J call TRBJ2-5; either TRBD1 or TRBD2 may supply D (5 bases each). Germline V gives CDR1 LNHDA, CDR2 SQIVND (reference sequence). Trimming shortened V by 5 bases and J by 5 bases, and 18 bases separated the two germline ends. The CDR3 is made up of 15 amino acids. The DNA of the CDR3 is TGTGCCAGTAGTTTCCCGGGACCCCGCCGGGAGACCCAGTACTTC. Protein: CASSFPGPRRETQYF. Filled out from reference TRBV19 and TRBJ2-5, the complete variable domain reads DGGITQSPKYLFRKEGQNVTLSCEQNLNHDAMYWYRQDPGQGLRLIYYSQIVNDFQKGDIAEGYSVSREKKESFPLTVTSAQKNPTAFYLCASSFPGPRRETQYFGPGTRLLVL.

The J gene is TRBJ1-1, the V gene TRBV14; TRBD1 agrees at 7 bases. V was pared by 1 base and J by 0 bases, with 8 bases of the junction left unmatched. Looked up from germline, CDR1 is SGHDN and CDR2 is FVKESK. The CDR3 contains 17 residues. The CDR3 region is CASSQAMGQLMNTEAFF. For the CDR3, the DNA is TGTGCCAGCAGCCAAGCCATGGGACAGCTCATGAACACTGAAGCTTTCTTT.

This sequence joins TRBV27 and TRBJ1-2, with 10 positions matching TRBD1. This CDR3 is 18 amino acids long. Germline V lookup: CDR1 MNHEY, CDR2 SMNVEV (reference sequence). Trimming at V came to 8 bases and at J to 4 bases, leaving 19 bases not matched to a gene. The CDR3 here is CASLPAISGQGPVYGYTF. The CDR3 DNA is TGTGCCAGCCTACCGGCTATATCGGGACAGGGGCCGGTCTATGGCTACACCTTC.

This clone was observed once. The CDR3 nucleotides read TGTGCCAGCACTCGAGGCTGGAACACTGAAGCTTTCTTT. Its translation is CASTRGWNTEAFF. V is TRBV28 and J is TRBJ1-1; D not certain. The CDR3 has 13 amino acids. The germline CDR1 and CDR2 sequences are MDHEN and SYDVKM. V dropped 7 bases and J dropped 1 base, with 10 bases sitting between them.

This clone is a singleton in its sample. The chain has TRBV4-2 and TRBJ1-5, with D possibly matching TRBD1 (6 bases). V lost 1 base and J 5 bases, leaving 15 bases between the germline ends. The CDR3 is 16 residues long. CDR1 is LGHNA, CDR2 YNFKEQ, per germline. The CDR3 loop reads CASSQVATGQYQPQHF. The DNA for the CDR3 is TGTGCCAGCAGCCAAGTGGCGACAGGACAATATCAGCCCCAGCATTTT.

This clone was detected once. This rearrangement joins TRBV28 to TRBJ1-2; 8 bases are a match to TRBD1. The germline CDR1 and CDR2 sequences are MDHEN and SYDVKM. J lost 8 bases, V lost 2 bases, and 4 bases had no gene match. The CDR3 is 13 residues long. The CDR3 is CASSLDRGDGYTF. The CDR3 DNA reads TGTGCCAGCAGTTTAGACAGGGGTGACGGCTACACCTTC.

This chain links TRBV14 with TRBJ2-6, with D unresolved. CDR3 size: 14 residues. CDR1 is SGHDN and CDR2 is FVKESK in the germline V gene. V dropped 5 bases and J dropped 0 bases, with 5 bases sitting between them. The CDR3 bases are TGTGCCAGCAGCTCAGACTCTGGGGCCAACGTCCTGACTTTC. Its protein product is CASSSDSGANVLTF. The full variable domain, in which reference TRBV14 and TRBJ2-6 provide the parts outside the CDR3, is EAGVTQFPSHSVIEKGQTVTLRCDPISGHDNLYWYRRVMGKEIKFLLHFVKESKQDESGMPNNRFLAERTGGTYSTLKVQPAELEDSGVYFCASSSDSGANVLTFGAGSRLTVL.

The chain links TRBV9 to TRBJ2-2; 8 nucleotides align to TRBD1. This CDR3 is built from 15 residues. Germline lookup yields CDR1 SGDLS and CDR2 YYNGEE. V lost 4 bases to trimming and J lost 6 bases; unmatched junction nucleotides: 8. The CDR3 here is CASSPPGQAAGELFF. The DNA of the CDR3 is TGTGCCAGCAGCCCCCCGGGACAGGCGGCCGGGGAGCTGTTTTTT.

This clone has a single count. This chain joins TRBV4-3 and TRBJ2-2; 9 positions match TRBD1. CDR3 length equals 16 residues. The junction had 2 bases not matched to a gene; V was cut back by 2 bases and J by 1 base. The germline gives CDR1 LGHNA, CDR2 YSLEER. The CDR3 DNA reads TGCGCCAGCAGCCAATGGGGACAGGGGAACACCGGGGAGCTGTTTTTT. This sequence encodes CASSQWGQGNTGELFF.

The CDR3 spells CASSLPPGEVSTDTQYF. CDR3 nucleotides: TGTGCCAGCAGCTTACCCCCAGGGGAAGTGAGCACAGATACGCAGTATTTT. V is TRBV7-9 and J is TRBJ2-3; D may be TRBD1 (6 bases). The CDR3 spans 17 residues. CDR1 is SEHNR and CDR2 is FQNEAQ in the germline V gene (reference sequence). The V end was cut by 2 bases, the J end by 0 bases, with 15 bases between.

The chain carries TRBV9 and TRBJ2-3, with 10 nucleotides matching TRBD2. Trimming cost V 3 bases and J 10 bases; bases outside gene matches: 8. Germline V gene sequence: CDR1 SGDLS, CDR2 YYNGEE. The CDR3 spans 14 residues. The chain's CDR3 is CASSELAGDRAQYF. The CDR3, as DNA: TGTGCCAGCAGCGAGCTAGCGGGGGATCGAGCGCAGTATTTT.

This rearrangement joins TRBV7-9 to TRBJ2-7, with TRBD1 as a possible D gene (5 bases). From germline, CDR1 is SEHNR and CDR2 FQNEAQ (reference sequence). Between the trimmed V and J ends, which lost 6 bases and 5 bases, there was a span of 14 bases. This CDR3 spans 13 amino acids. The CDR3 DNA reads TGTGCCAGCAGATCAGGGATTCCCGACGAGCAGTACTTC. It translates to CASRSGIPDEQYF.

This clone has just a few counts. This sequence joins TRBV6-6 and TRBJ1-1, with D unclear. The CDR3 totals 12 residues. V was clipped by 6 bases and J by 1 base, with 6 bases between them. From germline, CDR1 is MNHNY and CDR2 SVGAGI (reference sequence). The CDR3 loop is CASRAGNTEAFF. The CDR3 DNA follows: TGTGCCAGCAGAGCAGGGAACACTGAAGCTTTCTTT.

The chain employs TRBV27 and TRBJ1-2; 8 nucleotides align to TRBD1. CDR1 is MNHEY and CDR2 is SMNVEV in the germline V gene (reference sequence). V shed 4 bases, J shed 4 bases, and the junction held 5 bases outside the gene matches. This CDR3 comprises 14 residues. The CDR3 is CASSSQTGVYGYTF. The CDR3 DNA follows: TGTGCCAGCAGTTCTCAGACAGGGGTCTATGGCTACACCTTC.

Comment on this clone: Other nucleotide sequences from this sample produce the same CDR3. The CDR3 DNA follows: TGTGCCAGTAGTATATGGCAGGGTGACCAGCCCCAGCATTTT. Encoded protein: CASSIWQGDQPQHF. This chain uses TRBV19 with TRBJ1-5, with TRBD1 as a possible D gene (5 bases). Germline V gene lookup returns CDR1 LNHDA and CDR2 SQIVND (reference sequence). Trimming took off 2 bases at V and 7 bases at J, with 12 bases between the two ends. CDR3 length equals 14 residues.

The chain combines TRBV7-6 with TRBJ2-5, with D possibly matching TRBD2 (5 bases). V gave up 6 bases and J gave up 5 bases, with 16 bases separating them. The germline V gene encodes CDR1 SGHVS and CDR2 FNYEAQ. This CDR3 contains 14 residues. In DNA form, the CDR3 reads TGTGCCAGCAGTTTGGACGGACTGCGGGAGACCCAGTACTTC. The encoded protein is CASSLDGLRETQYF.

V is TRBV4-3 and J is TRBJ2-1, with TRBD2 matching over 8 bases. The CDR3 runs to 18 residues. Trimming cost V 0 bases and J 4 bases; bases outside gene matches: 11. Germline V lookup: CDR1 LGHNA, CDR2 YSLEER. Here the CDR3 DNA reads TGCGCCAGCAGCCAAGATCTCCGGGGGGGGACGTTGTACAATGAGCAGTTCTTC. This codes for CASSQDLRGGTLYNEQFF.